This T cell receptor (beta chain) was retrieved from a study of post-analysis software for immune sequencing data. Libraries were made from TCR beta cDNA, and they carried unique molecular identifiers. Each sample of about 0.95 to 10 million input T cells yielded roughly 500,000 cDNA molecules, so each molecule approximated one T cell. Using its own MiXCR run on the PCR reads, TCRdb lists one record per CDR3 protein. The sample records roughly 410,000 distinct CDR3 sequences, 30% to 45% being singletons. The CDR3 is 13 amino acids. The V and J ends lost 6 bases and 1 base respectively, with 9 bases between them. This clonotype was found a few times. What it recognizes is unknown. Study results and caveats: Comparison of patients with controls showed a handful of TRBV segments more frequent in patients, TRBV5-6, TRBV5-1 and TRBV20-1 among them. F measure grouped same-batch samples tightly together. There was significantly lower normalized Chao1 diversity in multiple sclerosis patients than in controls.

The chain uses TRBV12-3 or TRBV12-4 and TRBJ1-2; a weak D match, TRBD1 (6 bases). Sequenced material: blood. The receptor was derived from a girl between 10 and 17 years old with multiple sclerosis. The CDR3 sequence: CASRLRGNYGYTF. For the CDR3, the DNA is TGTGCCAGCAGGCTCAGGGGTAACTATGGCTACACCTTC.